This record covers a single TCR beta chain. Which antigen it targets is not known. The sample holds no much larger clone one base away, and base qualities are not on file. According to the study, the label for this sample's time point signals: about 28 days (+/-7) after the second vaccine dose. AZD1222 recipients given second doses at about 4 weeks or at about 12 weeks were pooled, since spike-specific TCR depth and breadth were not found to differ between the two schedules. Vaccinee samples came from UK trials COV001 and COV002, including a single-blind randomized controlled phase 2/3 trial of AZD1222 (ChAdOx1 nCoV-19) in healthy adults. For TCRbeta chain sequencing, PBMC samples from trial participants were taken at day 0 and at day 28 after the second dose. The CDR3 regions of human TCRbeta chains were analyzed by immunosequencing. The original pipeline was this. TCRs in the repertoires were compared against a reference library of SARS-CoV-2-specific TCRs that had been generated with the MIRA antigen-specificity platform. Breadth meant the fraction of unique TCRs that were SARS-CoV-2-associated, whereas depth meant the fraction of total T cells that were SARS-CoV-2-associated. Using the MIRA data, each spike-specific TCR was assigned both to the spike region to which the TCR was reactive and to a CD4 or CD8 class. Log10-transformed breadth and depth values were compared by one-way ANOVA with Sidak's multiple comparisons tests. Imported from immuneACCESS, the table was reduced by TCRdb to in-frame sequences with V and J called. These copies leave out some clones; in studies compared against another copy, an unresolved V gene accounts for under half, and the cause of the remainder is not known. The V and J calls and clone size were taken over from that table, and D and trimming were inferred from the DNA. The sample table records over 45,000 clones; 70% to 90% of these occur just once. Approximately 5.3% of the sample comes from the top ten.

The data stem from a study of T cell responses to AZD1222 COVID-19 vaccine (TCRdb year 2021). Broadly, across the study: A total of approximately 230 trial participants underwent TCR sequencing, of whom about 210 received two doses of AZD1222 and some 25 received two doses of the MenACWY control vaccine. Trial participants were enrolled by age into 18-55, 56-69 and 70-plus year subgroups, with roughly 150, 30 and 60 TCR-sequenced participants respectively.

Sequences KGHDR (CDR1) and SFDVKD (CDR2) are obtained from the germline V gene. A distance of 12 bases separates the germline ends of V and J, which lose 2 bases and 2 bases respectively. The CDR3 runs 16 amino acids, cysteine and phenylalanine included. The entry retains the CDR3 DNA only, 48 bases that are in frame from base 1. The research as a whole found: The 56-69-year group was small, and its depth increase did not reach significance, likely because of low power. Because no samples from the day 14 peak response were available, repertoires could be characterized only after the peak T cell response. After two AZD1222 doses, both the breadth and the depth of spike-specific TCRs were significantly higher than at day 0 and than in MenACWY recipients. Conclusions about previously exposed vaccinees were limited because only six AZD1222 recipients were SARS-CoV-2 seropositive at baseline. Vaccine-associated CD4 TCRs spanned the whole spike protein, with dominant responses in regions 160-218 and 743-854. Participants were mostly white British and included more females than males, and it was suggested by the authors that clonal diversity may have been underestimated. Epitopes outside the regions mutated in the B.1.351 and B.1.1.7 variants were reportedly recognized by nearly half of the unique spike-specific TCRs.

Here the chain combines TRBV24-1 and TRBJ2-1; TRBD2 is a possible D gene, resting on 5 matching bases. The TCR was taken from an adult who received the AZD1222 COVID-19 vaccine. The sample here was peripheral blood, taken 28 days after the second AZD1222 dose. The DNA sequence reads TGTGCCACCAGTGATTCCGGGAACCCGGCCTACAATGAGCAGTTCTTC. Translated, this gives CATSDSGNPAYNEQFF.